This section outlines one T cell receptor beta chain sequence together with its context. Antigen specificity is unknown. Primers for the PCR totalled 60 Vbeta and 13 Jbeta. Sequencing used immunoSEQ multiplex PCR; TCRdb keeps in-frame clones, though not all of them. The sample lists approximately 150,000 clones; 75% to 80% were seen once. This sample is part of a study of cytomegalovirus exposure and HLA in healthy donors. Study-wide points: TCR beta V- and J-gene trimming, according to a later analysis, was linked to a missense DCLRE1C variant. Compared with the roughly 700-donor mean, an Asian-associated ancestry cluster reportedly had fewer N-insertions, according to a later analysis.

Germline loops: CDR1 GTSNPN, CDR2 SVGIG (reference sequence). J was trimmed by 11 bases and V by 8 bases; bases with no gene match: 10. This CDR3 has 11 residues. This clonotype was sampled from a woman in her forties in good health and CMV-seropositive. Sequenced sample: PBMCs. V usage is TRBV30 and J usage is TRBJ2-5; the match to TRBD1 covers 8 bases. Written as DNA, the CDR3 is TGTGCCGGCCTGGACAGGGAGAAGCAGTACTTC. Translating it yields CAGLDREKQYF.